The clone carrying this T cell receptor (beta chain) appeared a few times. Its antigen remains unknown. Using a J-beta primer mix together with a sample-barcoded 5' primer, a second PCR was run for roughly 7 to 11 cycles. TCRdb analysed the 5' RACE reads with MiXCR anew, one entry per CDR3 protein. This sample has 600,000 to 1,000,000 distinct CDR3 sequences; 55% to 75% occur once, and the top ten carry 22%. This specimen belongs to a study of blood T cells in healthy people across ages. General study points: A greater number of naive CD4+ cells and higher diversity distinguished long-lived donors from aged donors.

The V gene end was trimmed by 1 base and the J gene end by 5 bases; junction bases not matched to a gene: 13. The CDR3 sequence is 18 residues long. The sample consisted of blood. The chain couples TRBV12-3 or TRBV12-4 to TRBJ1-4, with 7 bases fitting TRBD1. The sequence was obtained from a man aged 30 to 45 in good health. As DNA, the CDR3 is TGTGCCAGCAGTTTAGGCCTCGAGGGACAGTCCCTCAATGAAAAACTGTTTTTT. It encodes CASSLGLEGQSLNEKLFF.